Listed below are T cell receptor beta chains from one sample, sequenced in a study of MAIT cells during Salmonella Paratyphi A infection. TCRdb redid the calling of the 5' RACE reads with MiXCR, one entry per CDR3 protein. The table records 1,400 to 1,500 distinct CDR3 sequences, 60% to 75% of them present only once. Sequences were derived from MAIT cells from blood, sampled at the last sampling point of the challenge study. These receptors were obtained from a person aged 18-69 years who was deliberately infected with Salmonella Paratyphi A in a paratyphoid fever challenge study. CDR3s include the opening cysteine and the closing phenylalanine or tryptophan. Fields, in order: J gene, D gene, V gene, clone size, CDR3 DNA, CDR3 protein. D genes are given only for firm matches. A row's size may be missing; if present it is once, few, many or a size class.

j_call: TRBJ1-1
d_call: .
v_call: TRBV5-1
clone_size: .
cdr3_nt: TGCGCCAGCAGCTTGGGTGGCCTCACTGAAGCTTTCTTT
cdr3_aa: CASSLGGLTEAFF

j_call: TRBJ2-7
d_call: TRBD2
v_call: TRBV20-1
clone_size: once
cdr3_nt: TGCAGTGCTAGGGGGGGTAGGCTAGCGGGAGGGAGCTCCTACGAGCAGTACTTC
cdr3_aa: CSARGGRLAGGSSYEQYF

j_call: TRBJ1-1
d_call: TRBD1
v_call: TRBV6-2/TRBV6-3
clone_size: .
cdr3_nt: TGTGCCAGCGCAAGAGACAGGGAGGGTACTGAAGCTTTCTTT
cdr3_aa: CASARDREGTEAFF

j_call: TRBJ2-2
d_call: .
v_call: TRBV24-1
clone_size: .
cdr3_nt: TGTGCCACCAGTCCCGGAAGGGACACCGGGGAGCTGTTTTTT
cdr3_aa: CATSPGRDTGELFF

j_call: TRBJ2-1
d_call: TRBD2
v_call: TRBV20-1
clone_size: .
cdr3_nt: TGCAGTGCTAGAGATGGGGGTAGCGGGGATTACAATGAGCAGTTCTTC
cdr3_aa: CSARDGGSGDYNEQFF

j_call: TRBJ2-7
d_call: .
v_call: TRBV12-3/TRBV12-4
clone_size: .
cdr3_nt: TGTGCCAGCAGTTTGGGGGCAGGGTACTCCTACGAGCAGTACTTC
cdr3_aa: CASSLGAGYSYEQYF

j_call: TRBJ2-2
d_call: .
v_call: TRBV7-2
clone_size: .
cdr3_nt: TGTGCCAGCAGCGTTCCGGGCCGAAACACCGGGGAGCTGTTTTTT
cdr3_aa: CASSVPGRNTGELFF

j_call: TRBJ2-6
d_call: TRBD1
v_call: TRBV27
clone_size: .
cdr3_nt: TGTGCCAGCAGTTTCGGACAGGGGTCCTCTGGGGCCAACGTCCTGACTTTC
cdr3_aa: CASSFGQGSSGANVLTF

j_call: TRBJ2-2
d_call: TRBD2
v_call: TRBV12-3/TRBV12-4
clone_size: .
cdr3_nt: TGTGCCAGCAGACCGGGACTAGCGGGAGTGAGCTCCGGGGAGCTGTTTTTT
cdr3_aa: CASRPGLAGVSSGELFF

j_call: TRBJ2-5
d_call: TRBD2
v_call: TRBV20-1
clone_size: .
cdr3_nt: TGCAGTGCCCCGATCCGGTTAGCGGGAGGAGGGACCCAGTACTTC
cdr3_aa: CSAPIRLAGGGTQYF

j_call: TRBJ2-7
d_call: TRBD1
v_call: TRBV20-1
clone_size: .
cdr3_nt: TGCAGTGCCAGCAGCCAAGACAGGGGGAGCTCCTACGAGCAGTACTTC
cdr3_aa: CSASSQDRGSSYEQYF

j_call: TRBJ2-6
d_call: TRBD1
v_call: TRBV20-1
clone_size: .
cdr3_nt: TGTAGTGCTAGAAAGCCCGGGACAGGGGGCTCCGGGGCCAACGTCCTGACTTTC
cdr3_aa: CSARKPGTGGSGANVLTF

j_call: TRBJ2-6
d_call: .
v_call: TRBV15
clone_size: large
cdr3_nt: TGTGCCACCAGCAGAGACCCCCTCTCTGGGGCCAACGTCCTGACTTTC
cdr3_aa: CATSRDPLSGANVLTF

j_call: TRBJ2-7
d_call: TRBD1
v_call: TRBV7-8
clone_size: .
cdr3_nt: TGTGCCAGCAGCTTAGTAAGGGACAGAGACTACGAGCAGTACTTC
cdr3_aa: CASSLVRDRDYEQYF

j_call: TRBJ1-2
d_call: .
v_call: TRBV6-4
clone_size: hyperexpanded
cdr3_nt: TGTGCCAGCAGTGACTCGTCGGACGCAAACTATGGCTACACCTTC
cdr3_aa: CASSDSSDANYGYTF

j_call: TRBJ2-1
d_call: TRBD2
v_call: TRBV20-1
clone_size: medium-sized
cdr3_nt: TGCAGTCTTCCGGGACTAGGTGATCTCAATGAGCAGTTCTTC
cdr3_aa: CSLPGLGDLNEQFF

j_call: TRBJ2-7
d_call: .
v_call: TRBV20-1
clone_size: .
cdr3_nt: TGCAGTGCTAGGAATTTGGAGTACGAGCAGTACTTC
cdr3_aa: CSARNLEYEQYF

j_call: TRBJ2-3
d_call: .
v_call: TRBV20-1
clone_size: .
cdr3_nt: TGCAGTGCTAGAGATGGGGGGGGCCAAGATACGCAGTATTTT
cdr3_aa: CSARDGGGQDTQYF

j_call: TRBJ1-1
d_call: .
v_call: TRBV7-6
clone_size: .
cdr3_nt: TGTGCCAGCAGCTTAGGGGGATTCACTGAAGCTTTCTTT
cdr3_aa: CASSLGGFTEAFF

j_call: TRBJ2-1
d_call: .
v_call: TRBV15
clone_size: few
cdr3_nt: TGTGCCACCAGCAGCTCCCCTGAAACTCCGAATGAGCAGTTCTTC
cdr3_aa: CATSSSPETPNEQFF